This entry is about one T cell receptor beta chain. The sample belongs to a study of glioma-infiltrating T cells. Study-wide context: Presurgical dexamethasone in glioma patients lasted six or fewer days.

V was shortened by 4 bases and J by 7 bases, with 11 bases between the two germline ends. The CDR3 spans 14 residues. Germline CDR1 reads MDHEN; CDR2 reads SYDVKM. Amplification of TCR alpha and beta CDR3 regions from RNA used iRepertoire nested multiplex PCR. TCRdb reprocessed the multiplex PCR reads via MiXCR and lists one record per CDR3 protein. The data hold around 350,000 distinct CDR3 sequences, with about 40% observed a single time. The material sequenced was glioma tissue, nonneoplastic brain tissue, or PBMCs (not recorded which). The TCR was taken from a human donor with low-grade glioma or glioblastoma, undergoing nonglioma brain surgery, or in good health (not recorded which). The chain combines TRBV28 with TRBJ1-6; D is unresolved. CDR3 in amino acids: CASSYRELNSPLHF. As DNA, the CDR3 is TGTGCCAGCAGTTACCGGGAACTCAATTCACCCCTCCACTTT.